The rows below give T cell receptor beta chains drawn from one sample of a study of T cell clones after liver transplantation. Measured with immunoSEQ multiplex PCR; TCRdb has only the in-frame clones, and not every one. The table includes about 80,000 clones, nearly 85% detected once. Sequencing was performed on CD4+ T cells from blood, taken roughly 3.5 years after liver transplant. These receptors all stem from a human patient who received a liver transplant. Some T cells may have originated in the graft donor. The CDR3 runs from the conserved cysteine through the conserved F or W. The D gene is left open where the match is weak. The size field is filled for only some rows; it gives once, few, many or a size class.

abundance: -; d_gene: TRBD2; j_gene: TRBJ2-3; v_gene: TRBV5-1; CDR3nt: TGCGCCAGCAGCTTGGGACTAGCGGGATCAGATACGCAGTATTTT; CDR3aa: CASSLGLAGSDTQYF
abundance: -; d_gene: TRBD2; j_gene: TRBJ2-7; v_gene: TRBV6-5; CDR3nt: TGTGCCAGCAGTTACTCGGGAGGACTAGCTTACGAGCAGTACTTC; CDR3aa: CASSYSGGLAYEQYF
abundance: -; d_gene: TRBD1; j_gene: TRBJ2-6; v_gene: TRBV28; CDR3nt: TGTGCCAGCAGTTTCCGACTTTTCGGGACAGGGGTCTCTGGGGCCAACGTCCTGACTTTC; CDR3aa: CASSFRLFGTGVSGANVLTF
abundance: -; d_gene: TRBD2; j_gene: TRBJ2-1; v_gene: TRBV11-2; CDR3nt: TGTGCCAGCAGCATTAGCCTTACGGCGGGAGGGAATTACAATGAGCAGTTCTTC; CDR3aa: CASSISLTAGGNYNEQFF
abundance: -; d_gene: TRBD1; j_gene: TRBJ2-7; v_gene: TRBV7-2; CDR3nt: TGTGCCAGCAGACCCGGGACAGACTCCTACGAGCAGTACTTC; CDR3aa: CASRPGTDSYEQYF
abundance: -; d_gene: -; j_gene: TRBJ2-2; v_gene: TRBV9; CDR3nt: TGTGCCAGCACCCTGGAGGCCTCCGGGGAGCTGTTTTTT; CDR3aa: CASTLEASGELFF
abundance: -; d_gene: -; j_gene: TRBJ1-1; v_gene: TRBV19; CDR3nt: TGTGCCAGCCATTCCGGACGGTCGAACACTGAAGCTTTCTTT; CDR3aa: CASHSGRSNTEAFF
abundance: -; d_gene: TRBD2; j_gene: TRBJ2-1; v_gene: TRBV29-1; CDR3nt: TGCAGCGTTGTAAGCGGGAGAGCCCTAAATGAGCAGTTCTTC; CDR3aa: CSVVSGRALNEQFF
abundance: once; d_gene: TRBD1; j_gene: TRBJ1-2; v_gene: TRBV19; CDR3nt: TGTGCCAGTACCTCGACAGGGGCCCTCTACTATGGCTACACCTTC; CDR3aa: CASTSTGALYYGYTF
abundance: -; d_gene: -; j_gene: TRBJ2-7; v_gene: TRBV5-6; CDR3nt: TGTGCCAGCAGCTTGGGGTTTACGGGGACCACCTCCTACGAGCAGTACTTC; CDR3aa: CASSLGFTGTTSYEQYF
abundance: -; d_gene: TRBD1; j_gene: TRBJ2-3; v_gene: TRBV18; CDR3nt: TGTGCCAGCTCACCGGGACAGCCCTTAAACACAGATACGCAGTATTTT; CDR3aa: CASSPGQPLNTDTQYF
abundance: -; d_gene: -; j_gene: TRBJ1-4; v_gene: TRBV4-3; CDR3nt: TGCGCCAGCAGCCAAGATAGGGCCACGCGGGGAACAACTAATGAAAAACTGTTTTTT; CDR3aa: CASSQDRATRGTTNEKLFF
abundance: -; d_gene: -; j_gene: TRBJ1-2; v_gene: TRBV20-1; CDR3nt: TGCAGTGCAACCCCCCCCGGTCACTACACCTTC; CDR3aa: CSATPPGHYTF
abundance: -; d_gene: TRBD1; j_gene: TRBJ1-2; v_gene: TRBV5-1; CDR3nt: TGCGCCAGCAGCTTGGTAGGGGACAGCTATGGCTACACCTTC; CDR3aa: CASSLVGDSYGYTF
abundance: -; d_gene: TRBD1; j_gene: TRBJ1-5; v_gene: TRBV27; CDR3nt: TGTGCCAGCAGGCGGGACAGGAATCAGCCCCAGCATTTT; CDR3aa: CASRRDRNQPQHF
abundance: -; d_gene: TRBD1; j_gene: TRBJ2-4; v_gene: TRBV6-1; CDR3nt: TGTGCCAGCAGTCTCCAGGGGGCCACCAAAAACATTCAGTACTTC; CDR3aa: CASSLQGATKNIQYF
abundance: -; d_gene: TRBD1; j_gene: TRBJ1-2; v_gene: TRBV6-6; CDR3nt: TGTGCCAGCAGCGTGACAGGGGGAGGCTATGGCTACACCTTC; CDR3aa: CASSVTGGGYGYTF
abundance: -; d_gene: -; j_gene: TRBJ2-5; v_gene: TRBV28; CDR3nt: TGTGCCAGCATGGGGGGCACCTCTTTAGAGACCCAGTACTTC; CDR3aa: CASMGGTSLETQYF
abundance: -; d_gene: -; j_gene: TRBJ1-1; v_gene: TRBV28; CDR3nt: TGTGCCAGCAGTGCGATTTTGAACACTGAAGCTTTCTTT; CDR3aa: CASSAILNTEAFF
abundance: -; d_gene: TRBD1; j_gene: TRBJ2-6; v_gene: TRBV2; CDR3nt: TGTGCCAGCAGTTACGACAGGGGAGACTCTGGGGCCAACGTCCTGACTTTC; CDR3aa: CASSYDRGDSGANVLTF
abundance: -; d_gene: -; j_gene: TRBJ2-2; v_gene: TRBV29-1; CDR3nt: TGCAGCGTTCGAGTGGGAGCCCCCACCGGGGAGCTGTTTTTT; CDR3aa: CSVRVGAPTGELFF
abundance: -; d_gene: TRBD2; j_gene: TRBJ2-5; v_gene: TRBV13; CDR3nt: TGTGCCAGCAGCTTAGGTTCACTAGCGGGTAACCTCCAAGAGACCCAGTACTTC; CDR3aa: CASSLGSLAGNLQETQYF
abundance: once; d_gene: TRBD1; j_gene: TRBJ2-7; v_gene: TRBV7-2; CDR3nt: TGTGCCAGCAGCTCACAGGGGGCGTCTTACGAGCAGTACTTC; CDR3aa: CASSSQGASYEQYF
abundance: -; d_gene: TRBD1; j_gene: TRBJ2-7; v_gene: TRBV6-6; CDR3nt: TGTGCCAGCAGGCGGACAGGGGACTCCTACGAGCAGTACTTC; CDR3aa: CASRRTGDSYEQYF
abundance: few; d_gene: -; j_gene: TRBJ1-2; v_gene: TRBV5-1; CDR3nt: TGCGCCAGCAGCTTGGAGGCCGACTATGGCTACACCTTC; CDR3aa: CASSLEADYGYTF
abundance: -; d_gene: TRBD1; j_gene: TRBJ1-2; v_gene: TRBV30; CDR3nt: TGTGCCTGGAGTGCCCAGGACAGGGTAATTGGTAATGGCTACACCTTC; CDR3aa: CAWSAQDRVIGNGYTF
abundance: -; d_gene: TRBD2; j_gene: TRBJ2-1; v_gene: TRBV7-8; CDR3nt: TGTGCCAGCGTCGCGGGAGGGAACTACAATGAGCAGTTCTTC; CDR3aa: CASVAGGNYNEQFF
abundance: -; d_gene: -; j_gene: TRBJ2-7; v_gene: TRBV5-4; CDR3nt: TGTGCCAGCAGCCCTGGGGGCGGAACCTACGAGCAGTACTTC; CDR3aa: CASSPGGGTYEQYF
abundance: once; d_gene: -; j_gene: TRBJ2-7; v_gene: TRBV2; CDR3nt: TGTGCCAGCATGGAATGGGACCGGGCCTACGAGCAGTACTTC; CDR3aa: CASMEWDRAYEQYF
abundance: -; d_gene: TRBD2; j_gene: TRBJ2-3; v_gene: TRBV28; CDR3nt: TGTGCCAGCAGTTCTAGCGGGACACCTCTGGGACTGGCGGATACGCAGTATTTT; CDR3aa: CASSSSGTPLGLADTQYF
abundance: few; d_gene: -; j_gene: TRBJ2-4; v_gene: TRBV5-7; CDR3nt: TGTGCCAGCAGCTTTAGGACTGGGGGACTAGCCAAAAACATTCAGTACTTC; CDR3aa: CASSFRTGGLAKNIQYF
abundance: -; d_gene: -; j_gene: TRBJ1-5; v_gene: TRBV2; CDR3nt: TGTGCCAGCAGTGAATCCCACAACAATCAGCCCCAGCATTTT; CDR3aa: CASSESHNNQPQHF
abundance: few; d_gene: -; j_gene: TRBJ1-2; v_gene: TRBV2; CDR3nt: TGTGCCACTTCCAGGGCCGCCTATGGCTACACCTTC; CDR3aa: CATSRAAYGYTF
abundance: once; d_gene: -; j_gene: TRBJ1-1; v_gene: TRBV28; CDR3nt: TGTGCCAGCAGTTTAACCGAGGGGTCCACTGAAGCTTTCTTT; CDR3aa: CASSLTEGSTEAFF
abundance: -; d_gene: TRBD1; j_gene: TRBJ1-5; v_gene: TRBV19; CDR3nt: TGTGCCAGTAGTCCCGCCCTCGGGACAGGTGTAAATCAGCCCCAGCATTTT; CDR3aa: CASSPALGTGVNQPQHF
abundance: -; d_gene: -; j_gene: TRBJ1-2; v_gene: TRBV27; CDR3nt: TGTGCCAGCAGTTTATCGCAGGGGCTCTATGGCTACACCTTC; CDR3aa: CASSLSQGLYGYTF
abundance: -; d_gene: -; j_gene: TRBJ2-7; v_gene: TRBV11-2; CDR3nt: TGTGCCAGCAGCTCCCAGCCAGGGGCCCATGTCGACGAGCAGTACTTC; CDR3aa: CASSSQPGAHVDEQYF
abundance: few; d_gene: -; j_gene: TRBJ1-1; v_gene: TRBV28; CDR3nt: TGTGCCAGCAGTCTACCCCCCGCGGATCTCACTGAAGCTTTCTTT; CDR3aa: CASSLPPADLTEAFF
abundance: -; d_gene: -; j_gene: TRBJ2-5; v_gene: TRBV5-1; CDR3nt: TGCGCCAGCAGAACTACAGGGACACAGAGCTCTGGGCAGTACTTC; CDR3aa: CASRTTGTQSSGQYF
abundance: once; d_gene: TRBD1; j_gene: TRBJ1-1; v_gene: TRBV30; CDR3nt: TGTGCCCGACGACAGGGAATGAACACTGAAGCTTTCTTT; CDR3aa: CARRQGMNTEAFF
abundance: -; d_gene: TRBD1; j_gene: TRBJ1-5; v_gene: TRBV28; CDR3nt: TGTGCCACCCAGGGGGGGGAAAGGTTTATCAGCAATCAGCCCCAGCATTTT; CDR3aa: CATQGGERFISNQPQHF
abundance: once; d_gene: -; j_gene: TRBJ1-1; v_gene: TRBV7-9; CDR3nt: TGTGCCAGCAGCTTTGGAAAGACGAGGACTGAAGCTTTCTTT; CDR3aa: CASSFGKTRTEAFF
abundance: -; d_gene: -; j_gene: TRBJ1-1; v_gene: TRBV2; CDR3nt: TGTGCCAGCAGTAAAGAGACCGTCAGAAGGTCTGAAGCTTTCTTT; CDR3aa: CASSKETVRRSEAFF
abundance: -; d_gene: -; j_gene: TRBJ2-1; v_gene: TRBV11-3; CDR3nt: TGTGCCAGCAGCTTATCTCGGGGGCAGTCCTACAATGAGCAGTTCTTC; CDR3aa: CASSLSRGQSYNEQFF
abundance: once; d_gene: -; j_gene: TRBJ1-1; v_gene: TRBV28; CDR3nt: TGTGCCGTTATCTCTCCGGGCTATCAGAACACTGAAGCTTTCTTT; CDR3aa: CAVISPGYQNTEAFF
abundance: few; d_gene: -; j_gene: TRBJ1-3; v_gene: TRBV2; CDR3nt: TGTGCCAGCAGTGAACAAGGAATATACTCTGGAAACACCATATATTTT; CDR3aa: CASSEQGIYSGNTIYF
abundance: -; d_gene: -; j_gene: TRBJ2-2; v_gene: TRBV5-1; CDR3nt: TGCGCCAGCAGTCAGAGGCGGGACAGCGCGAACACCGGGGAGCTGTTTTTT; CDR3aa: CASSQRRDSANTGELFF